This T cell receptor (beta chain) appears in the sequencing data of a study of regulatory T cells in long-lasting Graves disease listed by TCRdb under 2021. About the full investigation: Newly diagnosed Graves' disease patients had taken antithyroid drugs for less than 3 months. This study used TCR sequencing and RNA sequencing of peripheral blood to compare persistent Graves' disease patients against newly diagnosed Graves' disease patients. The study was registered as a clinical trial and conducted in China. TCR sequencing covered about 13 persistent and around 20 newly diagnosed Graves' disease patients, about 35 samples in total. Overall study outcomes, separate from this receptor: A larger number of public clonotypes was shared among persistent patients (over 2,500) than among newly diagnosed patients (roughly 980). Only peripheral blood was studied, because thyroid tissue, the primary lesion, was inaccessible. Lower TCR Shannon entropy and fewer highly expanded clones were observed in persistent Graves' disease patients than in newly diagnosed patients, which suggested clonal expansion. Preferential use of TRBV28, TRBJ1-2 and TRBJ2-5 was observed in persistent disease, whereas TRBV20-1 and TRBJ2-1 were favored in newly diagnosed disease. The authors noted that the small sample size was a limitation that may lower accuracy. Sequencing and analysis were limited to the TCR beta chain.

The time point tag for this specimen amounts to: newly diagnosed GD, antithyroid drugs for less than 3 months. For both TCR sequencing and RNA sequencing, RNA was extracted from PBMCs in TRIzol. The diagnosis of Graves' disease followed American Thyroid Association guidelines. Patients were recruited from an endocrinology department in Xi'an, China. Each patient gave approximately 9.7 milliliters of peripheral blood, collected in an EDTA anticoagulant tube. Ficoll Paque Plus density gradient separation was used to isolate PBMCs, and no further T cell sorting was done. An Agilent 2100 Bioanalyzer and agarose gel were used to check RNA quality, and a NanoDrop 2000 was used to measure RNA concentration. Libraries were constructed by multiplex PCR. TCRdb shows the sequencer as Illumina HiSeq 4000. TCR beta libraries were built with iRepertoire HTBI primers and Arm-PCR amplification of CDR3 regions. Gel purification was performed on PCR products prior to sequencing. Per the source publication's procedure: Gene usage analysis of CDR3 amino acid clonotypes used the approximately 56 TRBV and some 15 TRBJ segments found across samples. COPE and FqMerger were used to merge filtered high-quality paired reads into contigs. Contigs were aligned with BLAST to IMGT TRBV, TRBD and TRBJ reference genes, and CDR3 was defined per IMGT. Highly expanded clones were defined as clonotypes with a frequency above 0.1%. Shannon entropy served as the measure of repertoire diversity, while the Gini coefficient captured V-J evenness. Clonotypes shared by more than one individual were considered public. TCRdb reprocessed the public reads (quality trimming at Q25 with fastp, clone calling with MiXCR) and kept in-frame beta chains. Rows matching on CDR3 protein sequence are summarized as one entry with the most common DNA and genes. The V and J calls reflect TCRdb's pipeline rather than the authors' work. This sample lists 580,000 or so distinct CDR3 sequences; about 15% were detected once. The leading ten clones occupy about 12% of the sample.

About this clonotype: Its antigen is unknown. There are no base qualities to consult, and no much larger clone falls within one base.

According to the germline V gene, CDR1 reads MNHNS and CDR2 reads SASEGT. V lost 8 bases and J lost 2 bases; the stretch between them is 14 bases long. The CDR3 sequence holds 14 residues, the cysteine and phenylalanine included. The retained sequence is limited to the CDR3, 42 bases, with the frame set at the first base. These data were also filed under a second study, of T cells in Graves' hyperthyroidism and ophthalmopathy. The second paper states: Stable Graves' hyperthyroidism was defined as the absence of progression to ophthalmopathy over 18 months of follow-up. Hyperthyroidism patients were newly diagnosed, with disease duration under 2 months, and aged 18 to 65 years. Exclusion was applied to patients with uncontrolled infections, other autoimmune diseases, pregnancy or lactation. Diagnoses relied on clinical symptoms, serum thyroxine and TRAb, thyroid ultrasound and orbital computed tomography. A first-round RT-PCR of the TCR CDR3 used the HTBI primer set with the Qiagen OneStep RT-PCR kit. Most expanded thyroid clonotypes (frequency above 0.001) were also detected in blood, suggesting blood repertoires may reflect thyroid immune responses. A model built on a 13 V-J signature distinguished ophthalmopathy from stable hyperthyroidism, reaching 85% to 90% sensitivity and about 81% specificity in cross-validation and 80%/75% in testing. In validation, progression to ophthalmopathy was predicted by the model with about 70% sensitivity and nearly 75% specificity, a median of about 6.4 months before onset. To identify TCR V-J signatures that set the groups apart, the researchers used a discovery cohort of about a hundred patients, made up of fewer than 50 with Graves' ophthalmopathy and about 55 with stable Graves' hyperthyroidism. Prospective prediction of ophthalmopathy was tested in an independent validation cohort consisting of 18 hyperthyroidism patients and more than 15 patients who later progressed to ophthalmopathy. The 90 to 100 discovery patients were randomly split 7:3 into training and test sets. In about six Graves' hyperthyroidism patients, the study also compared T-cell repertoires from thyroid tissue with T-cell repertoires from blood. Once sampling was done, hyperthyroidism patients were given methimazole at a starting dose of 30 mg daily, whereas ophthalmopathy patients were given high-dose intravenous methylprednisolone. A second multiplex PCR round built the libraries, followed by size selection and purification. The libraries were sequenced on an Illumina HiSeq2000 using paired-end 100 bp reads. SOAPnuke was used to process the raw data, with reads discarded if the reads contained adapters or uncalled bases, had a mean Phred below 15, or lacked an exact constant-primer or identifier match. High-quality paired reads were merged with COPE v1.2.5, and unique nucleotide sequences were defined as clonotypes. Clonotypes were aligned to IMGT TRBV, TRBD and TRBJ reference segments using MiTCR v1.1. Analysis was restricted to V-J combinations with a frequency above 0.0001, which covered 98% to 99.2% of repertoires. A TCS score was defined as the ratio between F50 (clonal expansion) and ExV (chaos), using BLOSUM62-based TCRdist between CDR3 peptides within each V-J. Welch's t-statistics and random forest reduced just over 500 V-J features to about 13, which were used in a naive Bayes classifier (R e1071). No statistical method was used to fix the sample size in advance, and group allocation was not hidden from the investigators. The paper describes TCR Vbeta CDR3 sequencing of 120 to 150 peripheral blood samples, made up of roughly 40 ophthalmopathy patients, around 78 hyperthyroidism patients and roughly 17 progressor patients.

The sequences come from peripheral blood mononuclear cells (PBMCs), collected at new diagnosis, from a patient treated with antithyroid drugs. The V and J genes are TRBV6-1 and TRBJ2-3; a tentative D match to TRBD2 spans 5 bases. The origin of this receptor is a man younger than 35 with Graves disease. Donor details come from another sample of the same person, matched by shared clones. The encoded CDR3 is CASLETTDTDTQYF. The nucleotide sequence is TGTGCCAGCTTAGAGACTACAGACACAGATACGCAGTATTTT.